These 8 T cell receptor beta chains originate from one sample sequenced in a study of blood T cell repertoires in COVID-19. The repertoire was sequenced with immunoSEQ multiplex PCR; TCRdb's copy has only in-frame clones and lacks some. The sample holds hundreds of thousands of clones, more than 70% seen once. Sequences were obtained from peripheral blood. These receptors all stem from a man aged 40-50 years with acute or convalescent COVID-19.

The chain carries TRBV7-2 and TRBJ2-5; 7 nucleotides match TRBD2. The CDR3 has 16 amino acids. J was trimmed by 5 bases and V by 1 base; bases with no gene match: 10. Germline values: CDR1 SGHTA, CDR2 FQGNSA. This CDR3 is CASSLVPGGSWETQYF. The CDR3 bases are TGTGCCAGCAGCTTAGTCCCCGGGGGGAGTTGGGAGACCCAGTACTTC.

The chain joins TRBV6-5 to TRBJ2-5, with TRBD2 as a possible D gene (5 bases). This CDR3 has 14 residues. With 7 bases removed from V and 6 bases from J, the gap between germline ends came to 18 bases. From germline, CDR1 is MNHEY and CDR2 SVGAGI. The CDR3 here is CASNSDEGMKTQYF. Written as DNA, the CDR3 is TGTGCCAGCAACTCCGACGAGGGTATGAAGACCCAGTACTTC.

The rearrangement joins TRBV5-1 to TRBJ2-1; the match to TRBD1 covers 8 bases. J was trimmed by 6 bases and V by 4 bases; bases with no gene match: 12. The CDR3 runs to 16 residues. Germline V gives CDR1 SGHRS, CDR2 YFSETQ. The CDR3 DNA is TGCGCCAGCAGCGTCACTCGGACAGGGCATGGCAATGAGCAGTTCTTC. Encoded protein: CASSVTRTGHGNEQFF.

This chain connects TRBV28 to TRBJ1-2; possibly TRBD1 for D (5 bases). Trimming took off 7 bases at V and 4 bases at J, with 22 bases between the two ends. CDR1 and CDR2 (germline): MDHEN, SYDVKM. CDR3 length: 16 amino acids. In nucleotides, the CDR3 is TGTGCCAGCAATCTCATCGCCCCTGACAGTATCTATGGCTACACCTTC. The encoded protein is CASNLIAPDSIYGYTF.

The chain joins TRBV7-9 to TRBJ1-4, with D perhaps matching TRBD1 (5 bases). Germline V lookup: CDR1 SEHNR, CDR2 FQNEAQ (reference sequence). V lost 5 bases, J lost 8 bases, and 15 bases lay in between. The CDR3 loop spans 14 amino acids. The CDR3 loop is CASSQIGAGEKLFF. In DNA, the CDR3 is TGTGCCAGCAGCCAGATCGGGGCGGGGGAAAAACTGTTTTTT.

The chain links TRBV5-1 to TRBJ2-1, with D possibly matching TRBD1 (6 bases). V dropped 2 bases and J dropped 0 bases, with 18 bases sitting between them. The CDR3 consists of 18 residues. Germline loops: CDR1 SGHRS, CDR2 YFSETQ. The CDR3 DNA sequence: TGCGCCAGCAGCTTAGAGCTGCGAGAAGGGGGCTCCTACAATGAGCAGTTCTTC. Translated: CASSLELREGGSYNEQFF. Full variable domain (outside the CDR3, taken from reference TRBV5-1 and TRBJ2-1): KAGVTQTPRYLIKTRGQQVTLSCSPISGHRSVSWYQQTPGQGLQFLFEYFSETQRNKGNFPGRFSGRQFSNSRSEMNVSTLELGDSALYLCASSLELREGGSYNEQFFGPGTRLTVL.

The sample holds one count of this clone. This chain joins TRBV27 and TRBJ1-5, with TRBD1 as a possible D gene (6 bases). CDR1 is MNHEY, CDR2 SMNVEV, per germline (reference sequence). CDR3 length: 14 amino acids. V shed 8 bases and J shed 6 bases, with 17 bases lying between them. For the CDR3, the DNA is TGTGCCAGCTCCCTGCGGACCAGGGGTCAGCCCCAGCATTTT. This sequence encodes CASSLRTRGQPQHF.

The chain employs TRBV19 and TRBJ2-1; D gene ambiguous. In germline, CDR1 is LNHDA, CDR2 SQIVND (reference sequence). V gave up 3 bases and J gave up 6 bases, with 9 bases separating them. This CDR3 spans 13 amino acids. The CDR3 DNA reads TGTGCCAGTAGTATTTCTAGAAGCAATGAGCAGTTCTTC. Translation gives CASSISRSNEQFF.